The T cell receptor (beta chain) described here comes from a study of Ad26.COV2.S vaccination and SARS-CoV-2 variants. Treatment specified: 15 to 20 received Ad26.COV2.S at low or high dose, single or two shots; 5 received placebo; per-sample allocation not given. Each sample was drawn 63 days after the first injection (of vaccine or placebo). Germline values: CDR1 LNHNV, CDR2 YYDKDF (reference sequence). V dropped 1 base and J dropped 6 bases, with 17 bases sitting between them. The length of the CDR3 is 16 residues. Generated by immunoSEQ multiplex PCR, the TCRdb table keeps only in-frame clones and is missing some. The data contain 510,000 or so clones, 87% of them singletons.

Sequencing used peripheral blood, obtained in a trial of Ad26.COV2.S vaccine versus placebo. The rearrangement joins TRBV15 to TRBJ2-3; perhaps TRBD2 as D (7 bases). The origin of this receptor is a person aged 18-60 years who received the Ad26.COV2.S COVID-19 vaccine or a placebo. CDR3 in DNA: TGTGCCACCAGCAGAGTTGCGGGAGAGGGGGTGGATACGCAGTATTTT. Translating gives CATSRVAGEGVDTQYF.